This T cell receptor (beta chain) was recorded in a study of blood T cells in healthy people across ages (dated by TCRdb to between 2015 and 2017). For context, the study as a whole: In model experiments, template switching captured about one uniquely barcoded TCR beta cDNA molecule for every two T cells. To track age-related changes in TCR beta repertoire diversity, the study relied on deep sequencing normalized with unique cDNA molecular identifiers. Two additional independent replicas of 1 million unique cDNA reads from the same blood draw were analyzed for two donors (one aged 18 to 29 and one aged 80 or older). Four age groups were formed from the donors: young (average about 17 years), middle-aged (approximately 39), aged (around 68) and long-lived (about 75). To avoid experimental bias, donors of different ages were distributed randomly across sequencing lanes.

This clonotype was observed a handful of times. Its cognate antigen has yet to be identified. Base-call qualities are not available, and no considerably larger clone is one nucleotide away. The library was generated by 5' RACE. The sample was run on an Illumina HiSeq 2500. The second PCR ran for about 6 to 11 cycles and used a J-beta primer mix along with a sample-barcoded 5' primer. A template-switch 5' adaptor carrying 12 random nucleotides introduced a unique molecular identifier onto each TCR beta cDNA molecule. At least 2.5 million CDR3-containing paired-end reads were obtained from each sample. First-strand cDNA was synthesized from all RNA with the Mint cDNA synthesis kit, primed by a TRBC-specific oligonucleotide. Following uracil-DNA glycosylase treatment, a first 18-cycle PCR with universal primers M1SS and BC2_uni_R was performed on all cDNA. From the authors' description of their analysis: For normalization, 1 million high-quality reads, each with a distinct molecular identifier, were randomly selected from each sample. Instead of being binned into consensus sequences, reads that shared molecular identifiers were thrown out. CDR3 identification, clonotype clustering and error correction used MiTCR with a Q25 quality threshold and the strictest error-elimination algorithm. Lower-bound total TCR beta diversity was estimated with a nonparametric unseen species model using Euler transformation. TCRdb took the public reads, trimmed them with fastp at Q25, ran MiXCR for clone calling and kept in-frame beta chains. Entries that share a CDR3 protein sequence are merged under the most common genes and DNA. TCRdb's processing, not the authors', yielded these V and J calls. The sample table lists roughly 2 million distinct CDR3 sequences, around half of them with a count of one. Over 2% of the sample belongs to the ten largest clones.

V lost 5 bases and J lost 1 base; the stretch between them is 14 bases long. The CDR3 goes from the cysteine to the phenylalanine over 15 residues. Only CDR3 DNA remains: 45 bases, in frame from the first base. CDR1 and CDR2 are drawn from the germline V gene: SGHTA, FQGNSA. The donors were 40 or so Caucasian individuals from Russia, aged roughly 6 to 100 years, who were systemically healthy. Roughly 10 milliliters of peripheral blood were collected from each donor into EDTA-treated Vacutainer tubes. Ficoll-Paque density-gradient centrifugation was used to isolate PBMCs, with at least 7 million per sample. Total RNA, at least 6 micrograms per sample, was extracted from PBMCs with Trizol reagent. For every donor, flow cytometry on a PBMC aliquot measured the percentage of naive CD45RAhigh/CD27high T cells. The full study reports these points: Observed TCR beta diversity per million T cells fell roughly linearly with age, and a significant reduction was already apparent by age approximately 40. Because profiling used bulk unsorted PBMCs, naive and antigen-experienced compartments could not be compared conclusively. Because donor CMV infection status was unknown, age-related changes in expanded clonotypes were potentially confounded. There was a strong correlation between observed TCR beta diversity and the percentage of naive T cells measured by flow cytometry. Compared with the aged group, the long-lived group had more naive CD4+ T cells, fewer expanded clones and increased TCR diversity, a pattern suggesting age selection. Total diversity estimates from one million sequenced T cells were considered lower bounds and underestimates.

Material for sequencing was blood. This chain is built from TRBV7-2 and TRBJ2-5; the D gene identity is not certain. The TCR sequence derives from a woman aged 40 to 55 in good health. The CDR3 amino acid sequence is: CASSPNGPSQETQYF. The bases read TGTGCCAGCAGCCCCAACGGCCCTTCCCAAGAGACCCAGTACTTC. The entire variable domain, with the stretches around the CDR3 drawn from the reference TRBV7-2 and TRBJ2-5 proteins, is GAGVSQSPSNKVTEKGKDVELRCDPISGHTALYWYRQSLGQGLEFLIYFQGNSAPDKSGLPSDRFSAERTGGSVSTLTIQRTQQEDSAVYLCASSPNGPSQETQYFGPGTRLLVL.